This T cell receptor (beta chain) originates from a study of graft-versus-host responses after intestinal transplantation. Broader study findings: Investigators detected GvH clones in recipient marrow, with some emerging earlier in ileum or blood. Among circulating GvH clones, peak levels were associated with early post-transplant declines in HvG clones.

Germline V gives CDR1 LNHDA, CDR2 SQIVND (reference sequence). The CDR3 length is 16 residues. V shed 10 bases and J 0 bases; nucleotides not matched to a gene: 10. Using immunoSEQ multiplex PCR, the repertoire was profiled, and TCRdb retains in-frame clones only, with some absent. This sample carries roughly 50,000 clones, about 89% of them seen once, and the ten largest clones take over 4.5%. As to this clone: No antigen is known for it.

This rearrangement joins TRBV19 to TRBJ1-4; 8 nucleotides match TRBD1. Source: PBMCs, taken roughly 660 days after intestinal transplant. This sequence originates from a human patient who received an intestinal transplant, so some T cells may come from the graft donor. The CDR3 sequence is CATRDRGRATNEKLFF. The CDR3 nucleotides are TGTGCCACCAGAGACAGGGGTAGGGCAACTAATGAAAAACTGTTTTTT.